This T cell receptor (beta chain) was recovered during a study of cytomegalovirus exposure and HLA in healthy donors. Study-wide points: Reported performance of the classifier showed diagnosis of cytomegalovirus status with high specificity and sensitivity. Testing in vitro showed a few CMV-associated chains specific for CMV antigens.

Clones were sequenced by immunoSEQ multiplex PCR, and TCRdb holds only the in-frame ones, with some missing. The data hold approximately 150,000 clones, with about 90% observed a single time. With regard to this clone: Its antigen is not known.

This CDR3 is built from 13 residues. The germline CDR1 and CDR2 sequences are MRHNA and SNTAGT. V was pared by 9 bases and J by 0 bases, with 8 bases between. The donors were part of the 120-subject validation cohort, which stood apart from the approximately 630-subject first cohort. The source is a woman under 30 in good health and CMV-seropositive. The sequenced sample consisted of PBMCs. This chain joins TRBV6-4 and TRBJ2-2; D not certain. DNA of the CDR3: TGTGCCAGTTCTCACACGAACACCGGGGAGCTGTTTTTT. It codes for CASSHTNTGELFF.